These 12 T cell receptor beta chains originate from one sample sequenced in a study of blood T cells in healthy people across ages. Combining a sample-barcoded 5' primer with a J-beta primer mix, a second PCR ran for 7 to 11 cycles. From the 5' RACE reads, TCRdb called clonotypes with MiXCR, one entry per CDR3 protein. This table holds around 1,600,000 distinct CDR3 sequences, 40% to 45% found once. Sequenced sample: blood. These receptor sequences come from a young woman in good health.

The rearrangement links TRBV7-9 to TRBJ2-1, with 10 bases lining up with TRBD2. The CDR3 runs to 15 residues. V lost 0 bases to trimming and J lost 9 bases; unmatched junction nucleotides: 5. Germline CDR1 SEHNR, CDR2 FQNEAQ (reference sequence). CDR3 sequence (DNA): TGTGCCAGCAGCTTAGCTAGCGGGAGGTCTCTTGAGCAGTTCTTC. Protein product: CASSLASGRSLEQFF.

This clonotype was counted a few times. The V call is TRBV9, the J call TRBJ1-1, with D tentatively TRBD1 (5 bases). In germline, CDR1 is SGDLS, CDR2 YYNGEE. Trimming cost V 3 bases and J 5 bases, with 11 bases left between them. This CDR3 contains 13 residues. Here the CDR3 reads CASSGGAHTEAFF. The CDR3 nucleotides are TGTGCCAGCAGCGGCGGGGCGCATACTGAAGCTTTCTTT.

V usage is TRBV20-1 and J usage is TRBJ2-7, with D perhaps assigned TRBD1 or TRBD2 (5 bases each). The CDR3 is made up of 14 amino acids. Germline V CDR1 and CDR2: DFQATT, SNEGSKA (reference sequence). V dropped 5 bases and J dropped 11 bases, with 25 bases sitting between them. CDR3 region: CSAQPSPGLRWEYF. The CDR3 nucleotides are TGCAGTGCTCAACCTTCTCCGGGGCTTCGCTGGGAGTACTTC.

The CDR3 is CASSQEVQTYYGYTF. The CDR3, as DNA: TGCGCCAGCAGCCAAGAAGTTCAGACCTACTATGGCTACACCTTC. V is TRBV4-1 and J is TRBJ1-2; no definite D call. Trimming removed 0 bases from V and 3 bases from J, with 11 bases in between. This CDR3 region has 15 residues. CDR1 and CDR2 (germline): MGHRA, YSYEKL.

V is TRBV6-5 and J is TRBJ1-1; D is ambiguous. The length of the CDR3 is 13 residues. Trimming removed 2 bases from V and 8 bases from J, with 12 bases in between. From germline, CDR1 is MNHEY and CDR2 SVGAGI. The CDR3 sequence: CASSYGYGLEAFF. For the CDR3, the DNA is TGTGCCAGCAGTTACGGGTACGGACTAGAAGCTTTCTTT.

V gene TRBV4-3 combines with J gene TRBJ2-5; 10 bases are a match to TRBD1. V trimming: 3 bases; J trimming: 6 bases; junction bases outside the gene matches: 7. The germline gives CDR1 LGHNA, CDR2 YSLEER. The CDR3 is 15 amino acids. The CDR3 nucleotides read TGCGCCAGCAGCCATGGGACAGGGGATTGGCAGACCCAGTACTTC. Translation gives CASSHGTGDWQTQYF.

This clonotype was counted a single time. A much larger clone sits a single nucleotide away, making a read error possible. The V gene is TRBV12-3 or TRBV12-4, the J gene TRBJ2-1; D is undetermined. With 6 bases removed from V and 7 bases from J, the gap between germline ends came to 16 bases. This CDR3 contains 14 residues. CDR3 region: CASSPGVVGNEQFF. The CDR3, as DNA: TGTGCCAGCAGCCCTGGGGTTGTCGGGAATGAGCAGTTCTTC.

The CDR3 reads CASRSRASRAEQFF. Written as DNA, the CDR3 is TGTGCCAGCAGGTCTAGGGCTAGCCGAGCTGAGCAGTTCTTC. The rearrangement joins TRBV3-1 to TRBJ2-1; the D gene is possibly TRBD2 (5 bases). V dropped 6 bases and J dropped 9 bases, with 18 bases sitting between them. This CDR3 contains 14 residues. Germline V CDR1 and CDR2: LGHDT, YNNKEL (reference sequence).

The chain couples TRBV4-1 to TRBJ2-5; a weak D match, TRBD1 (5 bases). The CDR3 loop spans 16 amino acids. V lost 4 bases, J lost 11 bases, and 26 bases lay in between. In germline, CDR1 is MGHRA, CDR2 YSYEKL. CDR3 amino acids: CASSPRWAGNSNEQYF. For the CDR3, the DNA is TGCGCCAGCAGCCCCCGATGGGCAGGGAATAGCAATGAGCAGTACTTC.

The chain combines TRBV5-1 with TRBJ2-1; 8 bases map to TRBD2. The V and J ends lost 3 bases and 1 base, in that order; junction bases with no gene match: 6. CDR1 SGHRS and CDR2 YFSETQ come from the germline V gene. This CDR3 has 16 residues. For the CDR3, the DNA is TGCGCCAGCAGCTCGGGACTAGGTGGTTCCTACAATGAGCAGTTCTTC. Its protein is CASSSGLGGSYNEQFF.

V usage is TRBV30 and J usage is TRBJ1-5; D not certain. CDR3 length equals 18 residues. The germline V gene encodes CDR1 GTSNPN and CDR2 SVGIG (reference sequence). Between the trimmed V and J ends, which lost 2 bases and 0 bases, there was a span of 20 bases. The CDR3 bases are TGTGCCTGGAGTTCTAGGGCGGCGACCCTCTATAGCAATCAGCCCCAGCATTTT. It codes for CAWSSRAATLYSNQPQHF.

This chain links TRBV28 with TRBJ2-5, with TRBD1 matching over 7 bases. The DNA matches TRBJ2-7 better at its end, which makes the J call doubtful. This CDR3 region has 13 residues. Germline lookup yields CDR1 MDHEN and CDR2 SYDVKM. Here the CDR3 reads CASSWGQKYEQYF. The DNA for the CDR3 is TGTGCCAGCAGTTGGGGACAGAAATACGAGCAGTACTTC.